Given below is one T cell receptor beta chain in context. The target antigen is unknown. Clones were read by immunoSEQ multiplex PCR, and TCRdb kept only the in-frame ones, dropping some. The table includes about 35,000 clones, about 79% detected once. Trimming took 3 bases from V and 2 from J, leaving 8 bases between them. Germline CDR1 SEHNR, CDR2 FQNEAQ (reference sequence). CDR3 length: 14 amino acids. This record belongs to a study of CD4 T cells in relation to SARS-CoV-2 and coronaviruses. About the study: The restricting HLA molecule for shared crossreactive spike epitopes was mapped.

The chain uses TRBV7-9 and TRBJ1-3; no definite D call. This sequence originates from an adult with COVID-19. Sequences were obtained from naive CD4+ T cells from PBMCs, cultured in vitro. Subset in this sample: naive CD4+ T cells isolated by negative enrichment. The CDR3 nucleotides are TGTGCCAGCAGCTTGGACGGGGCTGGAAACACCATATATTTT. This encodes CASSLDGAGNTIYF.